This T cell receptor beta chain was recorded in a study of blood T cells in healthy people across ages (dated by TCRdb to between 2015 and 2016). For context, the study as a whole: In model experiments, roughly one uniquely barcoded TCR beta cDNA molecule per two T cells was captured by template switching. Age-related changes in TCR beta repertoire diversity were measured in the study by deep sequencing normalized with unique cDNA molecular identifiers. For two donors (one aged 18 to 29 and one aged 80 or older), the study analyzed two additional independent replicas of 1 million unique cDNA reads from the same blood draw. The donors were divided into four age groups: young (average around 16 years), middle-aged (approximately 39), aged (around 67) and long-lived (82). To avoid experimental bias, donors of different ages were spread randomly across the sequencing lanes. Results and caveats for the whole study, not just this receptor: Because donor CMV infection status was unknown, age-related changes in expanded clonotypes were potentially confounded. Compared with the aged group, the long-lived group had more naive CD4+ T cells, fewer expanded clones and increased TCR diversity, a pattern suggesting age selection. The percentage of naive T cells measured by flow cytometry correlated strongly with observed TCR beta diversity. As age increased, observed TCR beta diversity per million T cells dropped in a roughly linear way, and a significant reduction was already evident by age about 40. Estimates of total diversity based on one million sequenced T cells were regarded as lower bounds and as underestimates. Conclusive comparison of naive and antigen-experienced compartments was prevented by the profiling of bulk unsorted PBMCs.

Systemically healthy Caucasian individuals from Russia, about 38 in total and aged about 6 to 100 years, were included as donors. Each donor gave about 9.7 milliliters of peripheral blood, drawn into EDTA-treated Vacutainer tubes. Ficoll-Paque density-gradient centrifugation was used to isolate PBMCs, with at least 7 million per sample. Trizol reagent was used to extract total RNA from the PBMCs, yielding at least 6 micrograms per sample. Naive CD45RAhigh/CD27high T cell percentages were measured by flow cytometry on a PBMC aliquot from every donor. The germline V gene encodes CDR1 MNHEY and CDR2 SVGAGI. From the cysteine up to the phenylalanine, the CDR3 has a length of 16 residues. The retained sequence is limited to the CDR3, 48 bases, with the frame set at the first base. From V the trimming removes 5 bases and from J it removes 1 base, while the gene matches leave 8 bases of the junction unaccounted for.

The library was produced with 5' RACE. TCRdb lists the instrument as Illumina HiSeq 2500. A second about 7 to 11 cycle PCR used a sample-barcoded 5' primer and a J-beta primer mix. A unique molecular identifier was introduced onto each TCR beta cDNA molecule by a template-switch 5' adaptor carrying 12 random nucleotides. Each sample yielded at least 2.5 million CDR3-containing paired-end reads. All of the RNA was converted into first-strand cDNA using the Mint cDNA synthesis kit, with a TRBC-specific oligonucleotide serving as the primer. After uracil-DNA glycosylase treatment, a first 18-cycle PCR used universal primers M1SS and BC2_uni_R on all cDNA. Turning to the authors' computational methods: Normalization of each sample was performed by random selection of 1 million high-quality reads, each carrying a distinct molecular identifier. Instead of being binned into consensus sequences, reads with shared molecular identifiers were discarded. MiTCR, with a Q25 quality threshold and the strictest error-elimination algorithm, was used for CDR3 identification, clonotype clustering and error correction. A nonparametric unseen species model with Euler transformation was used to estimate lower-bound total TCR beta diversity. TCRdb trimmed the raw reads at Q25, called clones with MiXCR and kept productive beta chains. Each record represents a unique CDR3 protein, reported with the most common genes and DNA among its rows. Clone size and V and J calls follow TCRdb, not the original study. For this sample the table gives fewer than 2,000,000 distinct CDR3 sequences, of which about 35% were detected only once. Together, the top ten hold 11% of the sample.

Of note for this clonotype: What this receptor recognizes is not known. It has no much larger one-base neighbor in the sample; base qualities were not kept.

The receptor was derived from a woman in her 30s in good health. The chain links TRBV6-5 with TRBJ2-1, with TRBD2 identical over 7 junction bases. The sequenced material came from blood. The CDR3 protein is CASSPMAGVSYNEQFF. The sequenced DNA is TGTGCCAGCAGTCCAATGGCGGGAGTTTCCTACAATGAGCAGTTCTTC.